This is a list of T cell receptor beta chains from one sample in a study of cytomegalovirus exposure and HLA in healthy donors. The assay was immunoSEQ multiplex PCR, and TCRdb's table has in-frame clones only and misses some. There are some 200,000 clones in the sample; around four fifths occur only once, and less than 0.85% lies in the top ten. Sequencing was performed on PBMCs. Receptors were obtained from a woman younger than 35 in good health and CMV-seronegative. The CDR3 runs from the conserved cysteine through the conserved F or W. D genes are given only for firm matches. Some rows have no size entry. The others give once, few or many, or a class for an expanded clone.

TRBJ2-7	NA	TRBD2	TRBV19	TGTGCCAGTAGTGTACTAGCGGGGGTTTACGAGCAGTACTTC	CASSVLAGVYEQYF
TRBJ1-2	few	NA	TRBV27	TGTGCCAGCAGTTTGGGGGCGAATACGTATGGCTACACCTTC	CASSLGANTYGYTF
TRBJ2-2	NA	NA	TRBV7-8	TGTGCCAGCAGCTTGGCGGACGGGGAGCTGTTTTTT	CASSLADGELFF
TRBJ2-3	NA	NA	TRBV7-9	TGTGCCAGCAGCTTAGACCTAAAAAGCACAGATACGCAGTATTTT	CASSLDLKSTDTQYF
TRBJ1-1	NA	TRBD1	TRBV5-1	TGCGCCAGCAGCCCCCTGGGACAGGAGAACACTGAAGCTTTCTTT	CASSPLGQENTEAFF
TRBJ1-2	NA	NA	TRBV28	TGTGCCAGCAGCCGTAACTATGGCTACACCTTC	CASSRNYGYTF
TRBJ2-1	NA	NA	TRBV5-1	TGCGCCAGCAGCTCGACGACAGGAGTGACCAATGAGCAGTTCTTC	CASSSTTGVTNEQFF
TRBJ2-1	NA	NA	TRBV5-1	TGCGCCAGCAGCTTGGTGCGGGACGCCCCGGAGCAGTTCTTC	CASSLVRDAPEQFF
TRBJ2-7	once	NA	TRBV10-1	TGCGCCAGGAGACATGACAACTCCTACGAGCAGTACTTC	CARRHDNSYEQYF
TRBJ2-1	NA	TRBD1	TRBV27	TGTGCCAGCAGTTTTATTGGACAGGGTTACAATGAGCAGTTCTTC	CASSFIGQGYNEQFF
TRBJ2-1	NA	NA	TRBV5-6	TGTGCCAGCAGCTTCGCGGGATACAATGAGCAGTTCTTC	CASSFAGYNEQFF
TRBJ1-5	NA	TRBD1	TRBV6-5	TGTGCCAGCAGGGAGACAGGGGCGAGCAATCAGCCCCAGCATTTT	CASRETGASNQPQHF
TRBJ2-7	NA	NA	TRBV28	TGTGCCAGCAGTTTAACGTTTCCGGGCTACGAGCAGTACTTC	CASSLTFPGYEQYF
TRBJ1-6	NA	NA	TRBV9	TGTGCCAGCAGCGTAGGCAGGGTTTCACCCCTCCACTTT	CASSVGRVSPLHF
TRBJ2-5	NA	NA	TRBV4-1	TGCGCCAGCAGCCAAGACGCCGGCAGGGATAGGGAGACCCAGTACTTC	CASSQDAGRDRETQYF
TRBJ2-7	NA	NA	TRBV11-2	TGTGCCAGCAGCTTACGACACTACGAGCAGTACTTC	CASSLRHYEQYF
TRBJ1-1	NA	NA	TRBV7-9	TGTGCCAGCAGCGCCCGACAGGTAACTGAAGCTTTCTTT	CASSARQVTEAFF
TRBJ2-1	few	TRBD1	TRBV19	TGTGCCAGTAGCGGACAGGGGGCCCCCTGGCTTTACAATGAGCAGTTCTTC	CASSGQGAPWLYNEQFF
TRBJ2-7	NA	NA	TRBV6-5	TGTGCCAGCAGTTCCACGGAGTTAGGCGTCCGGTACGAGCAGTACTTC	CASSSTELGVRYEQYF
TRBJ2-7	once	TRBD1	TRBV6-5	TGTGCCAGCAGATTGACACAGGGGATCCACGAGCAGTACTTC	CASRLTQGIHEQYF